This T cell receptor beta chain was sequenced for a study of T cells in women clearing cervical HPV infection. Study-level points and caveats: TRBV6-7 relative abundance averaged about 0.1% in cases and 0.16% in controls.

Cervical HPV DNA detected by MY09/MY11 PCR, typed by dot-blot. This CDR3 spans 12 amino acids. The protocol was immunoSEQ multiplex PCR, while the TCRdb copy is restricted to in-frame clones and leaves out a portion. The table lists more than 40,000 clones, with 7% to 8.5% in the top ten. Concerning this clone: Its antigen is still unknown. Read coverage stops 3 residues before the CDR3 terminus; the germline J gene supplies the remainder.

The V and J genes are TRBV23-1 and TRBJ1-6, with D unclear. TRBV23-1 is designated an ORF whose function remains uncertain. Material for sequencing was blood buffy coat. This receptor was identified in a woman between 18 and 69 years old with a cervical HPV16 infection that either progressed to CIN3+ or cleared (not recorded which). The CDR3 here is CASSQSSRPLHF. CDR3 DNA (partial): TGCGCCAGCAGTCAATCTTCCAGGCCC.